This entry is about one T cell receptor (beta chain). Its specificity is unknown. The data belong to a study of CXCR3-negative and CXCR3-positive naive CD8 T cells. This CDR3 has 15 residues. Germline lookup yields CDR1 PRHDT and CDR2 FYEKMQ (reference sequence). Libraries of TRB cDNA were made by 5' RACE and carried UMIs. Reanalyzing the 5' RACE reads, TCRdb keeps one entry per CDR3 protein, without DNA. The sample data list roughly 130,000 distinct CDR3 sequences. Notes on the study in general: Naive CXCR3-positive cells had TRB CDR3s more hydrophobic than those of CXCR3-negative naive cells.

This sequence joins TRBV13 and TRBJ2-7; lacking DNA, the TRBD1 call made by TCRdb goes unchecked. The material sequenced was naive CXCR3+ CD8+ T cells from blood. Subset given: CD45RO-CCR7+CD27+CD95- naive CD8+ T cells expressing CXCR3 (TNR3+). This clonotype was sampled from a human donor in good health. Some clones in this sample may be carry-over from other donors' samples. CDR3 residues: CASSSEGGTHREQYF.